One sample yielded the 6 T cell receptor beta chains listed below, sequenced in a study of cytomegalovirus exposure and HLA in healthy donors. The PCR was carried out with 60 Vbeta primers and 13 Jbeta primers. Data came from immunoSEQ multiplex PCR; TCRdb stores just in-frame clones and leaves some out. The sample consists of 100,000 to 150,000 clones, 75% to 85% of them appearing once. Sequencing input: PBMCs. The receptor set was obtained from a girl aged 2-10 years in good health and CMV-seronegative.

The chain carries TRBV6-5 and TRBJ2-7; D might be TRBD1 (5 bases). V was trimmed by 0 bases and J by 4 bases, leaving 7 bases between them. Germline V gives CDR1 MNHEY, CDR2 SVGAGI. The length of the CDR3 is 13 residues. The CDR3 coding sequence is TGTGCCAGCAGTTACTCGGGGCAATACGAGCAGTACTTC. It is translated as CASSYSGQYEQYF.

The rearrangement joins TRBV7-2 to TRBJ2-1, with 7 bases fitting TRBD2. Trimming took 4 bases from V and 3 from J; bases not matched to a gene: 6. This CDR3 is built from 15 residues. CDR1 is SGHTA, CDR2 FQGNSA, per germline. The CDR3 protein is CASSWGDYFYNEQFF. CDR3 bases: TGTGCCAGCAGCTGGGGGGACTACTTCTACAATGAGCAGTTCTTC.

The genes are TRBV30 and TRBJ1-5; 11 bases agree with TRBD1. Germline V gene lookup returns CDR1 GTSNPN and CDR2 SVGIG (reference sequence). The CDR3 runs 14 residues. The V gene end was trimmed by 3 bases and the J gene end by 9 bases; junction bases not matched to a gene: 7. CDR3 nucleotide sequence: TGTGCCTGGAGCGTCGGGACAGGGGGTTGGCCCCAGCATTTT. It is translated as CAWSVGTGGWPQHF. Together with reference TRBV30 and TRBJ1-5, the CDR3 gives the full variable domain: SQTIHQWPATLVQPVGSPLSLECTVEGTSNPNLYWYRQAAGRGLQLLFYSVGIGQISSEVPQNLSASRPQDRQFILSSKKLLLSDSGFYLCAWSVGTGGWPQHFGDGTRLSIL.

The gene calls are TRBV29-1 and TRBJ2-3; 10 bases match TRBD2. Germline CDR1 SQVTM, CDR2 ANQGSEA. The CDR3 runs to 15 residues. V lost 4 bases, J lost 6 bases, and 10 bases stayed unmatched. CDR3 nucleotides: TGCAGCGTTGGAGGGCTAGCGGGAGTGCGGGATACGCAGTATTTT. Amino acids: CSVGGLAGVRDTQYF.

V is TRBV19 and J is TRBJ2-1; D call uncertain. Germline-derived CDR1 and CDR2 are LNHDA and SQIVND (reference sequence). This CDR3 region has 15 residues. V lost 3 bases to trimming and J lost 3 bases, with 12 bases between them. The CDR3 region has the DNA TGTGCCAGTAGTATTATGGGCACAAACTACAATGAGCAGTTCTTC. Its protein is CASSIMGTNYNEQFF. Together with reference TRBV19 and TRBJ2-1, the CDR3 gives the full variable domain: DGGITQSPKYLFRKEGQNVTLSCEQNLNHDAMYWYRQDPGQGLRLIYYSQIVNDFQKGDIAEGYSVSREKKESFPLTVTSAQKNPTAFYLCASSIMGTNYNEQFFGPGTRLTVL.

The chain combines TRBV27 with TRBJ1-2; the D gene is possibly TRBD1 (5 bases). Germline V lookup: CDR1 MNHEY, CDR2 SMNVEV (reference sequence). This CDR3 is built from 15 residues. V gave up 7 bases and J gave up 0 bases, with 15 bases separating them. The CDR3 region has the DNA TGTGCCAGCAAAAGGGACTGGACCGCTAACTATGGCTACACCTTC. Translation gives CASKRDWTANYGYTF.